Shown below are 22 T cell receptor beta chains from a single sample sequenced in a study of spatial heterogeneity in lung cancer. TCRdb fed the 5' RACE reads into MiXCR, producing one record per CDR3 protein. The sample contains about 38,000 distinct CDR3 sequences, roughly 5% of which appear only once. Time point reported: sample taken at primary tumor resection. No cells were sorted before sequencing. The whole RNA sequenced was extracted from tumor, nontumor lung or frozen PBMC. Sequencing used PBMCs, obtained at surgery. The receptors were sampled from a female donor with early-stage non-small cell lung cancer.

This clonotype appeared many times. The chain is built from TRBV6-2 or TRBV6-3 and TRBJ2-7; a possible D gene is TRBD1 (6 bases). Germline CDR1 reads MNHEY; CDR2 reads SVGEGT. The CDR3 runs to 16 residues. With 6 bases removed from V and 4 bases from J, the gap between germline ends came to 22 bases. The chain's CDR3 is CASRLSPRQVGYEQYF. The CDR3 bases are TGTGCCAGCAGACTCTCCCCCCGACAGGTCGGATACGAGCAGTACTTC.

The chain has TRBV7-9 and TRBJ2-3; perhaps TRBD2 as D (5 bases). This CDR3 is 17 amino acids long. From germline, CDR1 is SEHNR and CDR2 FQNEAQ (reference sequence). The V gene lost 3 bases and the J gene lost 2 bases, with 18 bases spanning the gap. CDR3 amino acids: CASSFPGVGKDTDTQYF. In DNA, the CDR3 is TGTGCCAGCAGCTTCCCCGGGGTAGGAAAAGACACAGATACGCAGTATTTT.

This clonotype appeared a few times. V usage is TRBV2 and J usage is TRBJ2-1, with TRBD1 matching 10 bases. V trimming: 6 bases; J trimming: 7 bases; junction bases outside the gene matches: 9. The CDR3 is 15 amino acids. Germline CDR1 reads SNHLY; CDR2 reads FYNNEI. CDR3 nucleotide sequence: TGTGCCAGCAGCCGAACCCGACAGGGGGCGAATGAGCAGTTCTTC. It encodes CASSRTRQGANEQFF.

In this sample, this clonotype turned up many times. J is TRBJ1-4 and V is TRBV20-1, with D unresolved. This CDR3 has 16 residues. The germline V gene has CDR1 DFQATT and CDR2 SNEGSKA (reference sequence). With 2 bases removed from V and 7 bases from J, the gap between germline ends came to 20 bases. The CDR3 DNA reads as TGCAGTGCTAGACCACTGCTGTTCTCTGTCAGTGAAAAACTGTTTTTT. Translation gives CSARPLLFSVSEKLFF.

This clonotype was seen ten or more times. The chain joins TRBV24-1 to TRBJ2-5; TRBD1 aligns across 8 bases. Trimming at V came to 4 bases and at J to 2 bases, leaving 5 bases not matched to a gene. There are 15 residues in the CDR3. The germline V gene encodes CDR1 KGHDR and CDR2 SFDVKD. CDR3 in amino acids: CATSEPDRGQETQYF. Written as DNA, the CDR3 is TGTGCCACCAGTGAACCCGACAGGGGACAAGAGACCCAGTACTTC.

This clonotype has more than one count but fewer than ten. The chain uses TRBV5-1 and TRBJ2-1; TRBD2 aligns across 8 bases. From germline, CDR1 is SGHRS and CDR2 YFSETQ. J lost 8 bases, V lost 5 bases, and 9 bases had no gene match. The CDR3 loop spans 14 amino acids. This CDR3 reads CASRDSGGMDEQFF. CDR3 bases: TGCGCCAGCAGAGACAGCGGGGGCATGGATGAGCAGTTCTTC.

This clonotype was found many times. This rearrangement joins TRBV4-2 to TRBJ2-3, with TRBD2 identical over 16 bases. Germline V gives CDR1 LGHNA, CDR2 YNFKEQ. The CDR3 runs 16 residues. J lost 4 bases, V lost 4 bases, and 2 bases had no gene match. CDR3 region: CASSPGLAGGPDTQYF. CDR3 in DNA: TGTGCCAGCAGCCCGGGACTAGCGGGGGGGCCAGATACGCAGTATTTT.

This clonotype was seen many times. This chain uses TRBV7-9 with TRBJ2-1; D is possibly TRBD2 (5 bases). V lost 5 bases, J lost 13 bases, and 15 bases lay in between. CDR1 SEHNR and CDR2 FQNEAQ come from the germline V gene (reference sequence). The CDR3 spans 12 residues. CDR3 in DNA: TGTGCCAGCAGCCCCAGCGGCCAGAGTCAGTTCTTC. Translation gives CASSPSGQSQFF.

The table lists this clonotype with a few counts. The chain recombines TRBV20-1 with TRBJ2-3, with D maybe TRBD2 (7 bases). The CDR3 contains 16 residues. The germline V gene encodes CDR1 DFQATT and CDR2 SNEGSKA (reference sequence). Trimming cost V 0 bases and J 2 bases, with 15 bases left between them. The CDR3 bases are TGCAGTGCTAGAGATTCCGCGGGGGCCATCACAGATACGCAGTATTTT. It yields the protein CSARDSAGAITDTQYF.

In this sample, this clonotype turned up a few times. The gene calls are TRBV6-6 and TRBJ1-1, with TRBD1 matching over 7 bases. The CDR3 runs to 15 residues. Germline CDR1 and CDR2: MNHNY and SVGAGI (reference sequence). V lost 3 bases and J lost 6; bases outside the gene matches: 10. CDR3 coding DNA: TGTGCCAGCAGTTATCCCAGGGGGGCGAGCGCTGAAGCTTTCTTT. Its protein product is CASSYPRGASAEAFF.

The DNA of the CDR3 is TGTGCCAGCAGCCCCAGGGCGATGGATACGCAGTATTTT. Encoded protein: CASSPRAMDTQYF. The chain has TRBV11-2 and TRBJ2-3, with D possibly being TRBD1 (5 bases). Trimming removed 5 bases at V and 6 bases at J, with 12 bases between. In germline, CDR1 is SGHAT, CDR2 FQNNGV. This CDR3 region has 13 residues.

This clonotype was seen a handful of times. V is TRBV18 and J is TRBJ1-1, with 7 bases aligning to TRBD1. There are 14 residues in the CDR3. Unmatched junction bases numbered 0, after V lost 2 bases and J lost 0 bases. Germline lookup yields CDR1 KGHSH and CDR2 LQKENI. This CDR3 reads CASSPTGVNTEAFF. CDR3 nucleotides: TGTGCCAGCTCACCAACAGGGGTGAACACTGAAGCTTTCTTT. The full variable domain, in which reference TRBV18 and TRBJ1-1 provide the parts outside the CDR3, is NAGVMQNPRHLVRRRGQEARLRCSPMKGHSHVYWYRQLPEEGLKFMVYLQKENIIDESGMPKERFSAEFPKEGPSILRIQQVVRGDSAAYFCASSPTGVNTEAFFGQGTRLTVV.

This clonotype was counted ten times or more. The chain combines TRBV2 with TRBJ2-3; D may be TRBD1 or TRBD2 (5 bases each). V lost 1 base to trimming and J lost 3 bases, with 14 bases between them. CDR3 length: 16 residues. The germline gives CDR1 SNHLY, CDR2 FYNNEI. The CDR3 DNA reads TGTGCCAGCAGTGAAGGGTACAGGCCGGGGACAGATACGCAGTATTTT. It yields the protein CASSEGYRPGTDTQYF.

This clonotype was recorded many times. The chain recombines TRBV28 with TRBJ2-7, with D possibly being TRBD1 or TRBD2 (6 bases each). The germline CDR1 and CDR2 sequences are MDHEN and SYDVKM. V lost 1 base and J 2 bases, leaving 12 bases between the germline ends. The length of the CDR3 is 15 residues. CDR3: CASSLSGRGAYEQYF. CDR3 nucleotide sequence: TGTGCCAGCAGTTTATCGGGTAGGGGGGCCTACGAGCAGTACTTC.

The V and J genes are TRBV19 and TRBJ2-1; 8 nucleotides line up with TRBD2. J was trimmed by 7 bases and V by 3 bases; bases with no gene match: 5. This CDR3 has 14 amino acids. In germline, CDR1 is LNHDA, CDR2 SQIVND (reference sequence). The CDR3 reads CASSISGGPNEQFF. The CDR3 DNA reads TGTGCCAGTAGTATCTCGGGGGGGCCAAATGAGCAGTTCTTC.

This clonotype was seen a handful of times. The rearrangement joins TRBV7-2 to TRBJ2-3; D may match TRBD1 or TRBD2 (6 bases each). CDR3 length: 15 amino acids. The germline gives CDR1 SGHTA, CDR2 FQGNSA. Trimming stripped 0 bases from V and 3 bases from J, with 10 bases between. The DNA of the CDR3 is TGTGCCAGCAGCTTAGCGCTAGGGGGGACAGATACGCAGTATTTT. Its protein is CASSLALGGTDTQYF.

In this sample, this clonotype turned up many times. This chain uses TRBV7-9 with TRBJ2-3, with unresolved D. V lost 5 bases and J lost 2, with 11 bases in between. Germline V gives CDR1 SEHNR, CDR2 FQNEAQ (reference sequence). This CDR3 comprises 14 residues. CDR3 DNA: TGTGCCAGCAGCGCCCGGACCCACACAGATACGCAGTATTTT. Protein: CASSARTHTDTQYF.

The chain has TRBV3-1 and TRBJ1-6; a possible D gene is TRBD1 (5 bases). Trimming pared 3 bases from V and 13 bases from J, leaving 10 bases between. Germline CDR1 and CDR2: LGHDT and YNNKEL (reference sequence). CDR3 length: 12 residues. The CDR3 coding sequence is TGTGCCAGCAGCCACGAGGGGAAGCCCCTCCACTTT. Translating gives CASSHEGKPLHF.

The table lists this clonotype with many counts. This rearrangement joins TRBV6-2 or TRBV6-3 to TRBJ2-5; TRBD1 agrees at 8 bases. The CDR3 is 14 amino acids. Germline V CDR1 and CDR2: MNHEY, SVGEGT. With 6 bases clipped from V and 4 bases from J, the junction kept 7 bases outside the gene matches. The CDR3 DNA reads TGTGCCAGCAGACTAATGACAGGGGCAGAGACCCAGTACTTC. As protein: CASRLMTGAETQYF.

This clonotype occurred a few times. J is TRBJ2-7 and V is TRBV5-5; D is uncertain. The ends were cut back, 7 bases at V and 0 bases at J, with 11 bases in the middle. The CDR3 sequence is 13 residues long. The germline V gene encodes CDR1 SGHKS and CDR2 YYEKEE (reference sequence). Written as DNA, the CDR3 is TGTGCCAGCTCTGTTTCAACCTCCTACGAGCAGTACTTC. Protein product: CASSVSTSYEQYF.

The V and J genes are TRBV9 and TRBJ2-3; 12 bases align to TRBD2. The CDR3 totals 18 residues. V lost 0 bases, J lost 4 bases, and 9 bases stayed unmatched. The germline V gene encodes CDR1 SGDLS and CDR2 YYNGEE. DNA for the CDR3: TGTGCCAGCAGCGTAGCCCCCCTAGCGGGGGGGCGGGCAGATACGCAGTATTTT. Protein: CASSVAPLAGGRADTQYF.

This clonotype occurred a few times. V is TRBV7-9 and J is TRBJ1-1; possible D gene TRBD1, 6 bases. Trimming took 1 base from V and 4 from J, leaving 13 bases between them. From germline, CDR1 is SEHNR and CDR2 FQNEAQ (reference sequence). The CDR3 has 15 residues. In DNA, the CDR3 is TGTGCCAGCAGCTTAGGTGGGGGCCTAGGCACTGAAGCTTTCTTT. It encodes CASSLGGGLGTEAFF.